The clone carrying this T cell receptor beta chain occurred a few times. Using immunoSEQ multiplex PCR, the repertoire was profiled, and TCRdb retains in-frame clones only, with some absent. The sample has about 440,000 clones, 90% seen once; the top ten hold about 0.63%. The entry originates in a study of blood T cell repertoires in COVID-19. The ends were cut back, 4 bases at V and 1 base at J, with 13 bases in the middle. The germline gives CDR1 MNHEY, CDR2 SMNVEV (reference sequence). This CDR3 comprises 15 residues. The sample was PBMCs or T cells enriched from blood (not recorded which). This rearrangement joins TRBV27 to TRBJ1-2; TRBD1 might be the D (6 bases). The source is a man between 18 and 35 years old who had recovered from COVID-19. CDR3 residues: CASSSTGTGNYGYTF. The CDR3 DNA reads TGTGCCAGCAGTTCGACAGGAACAGGTAACTATGGCTACACCTTC.